Following are 8 T cell receptor beta chains from one sample sequenced in a study of control samples from healthy donors and cancer patients. Produced via immunoSEQ multiplex PCR; TCRdb's table is partial and in-frame only. The table lists some 130,000 clones, roughly 86% of them singletons. Sequenced material: PBMCs. These receptors originate from a man between 50 and 59 years old with head and neck cancer.

This chain uses TRBV2 with TRBJ1-2; the D gene is possibly TRBD1 (5 bases). The CDR3 extends over 12 amino acids. V was clipped by 8 bases and J by 3 bases, with 10 bases between them. Looked up from germline, CDR1 is SNHLY and CDR2 is FYNNEI. In DNA form, the CDR3 reads TGTGCCAGCTCACAGGAGTACTATGGCTACACCTTC. It codes for CASSQEYYGYTF.

This chain links TRBV5-1 with TRBJ2-7; D is perhaps TRBD2 (5 bases). With 2 bases removed from V and 7 bases from J, the gap between germline ends came to 10 bases. Per the germline V gene, CDR1 is SGHRS and CDR2 is YFSETQ. CDR3 length: 12 amino acids. The CDR3 DNA reads as TGCGCCAGCAGCTTCTCCCCGGGGGAGCAGTACTTC. Residues: CASSFSPGEQYF.

V and J are TRBV28 and TRBJ1-1; D is ambiguous. Between the trimmed V and J ends, which lost 5 bases and 0 bases, there was a span of 7 bases. Per the germline V gene, CDR1 is MDHEN and CDR2 is SYDVKM. The CDR3 totals 13 residues. The CDR3 here is CASSRLLNTEAFF. CDR3 DNA sequence: TGTGCCAGCAGTCGTTTATTGAACACTGAAGCTTTCTTT.

The chain carries TRBV25-1 and TRBJ1-3; D ambiguous. This CDR3 has 12 amino acids. The V gene lost 6 bases and the J gene lost 0 bases, with 3 bases spanning the gap. CDR1 is MGHDK, CDR2 SYGVNS, per germline. The CDR3 bases are TGTGCCAGCAGGACCTCTGGAAACACCATATATTTT. This translates into CASRTSGNTIYF.

V is TRBV9 and J is TRBJ1-2; 7 bases line up with TRBD1. CDR1 is SGDLS and CDR2 is YYNGEE in the germline V gene. The V gene end was trimmed by 3 bases and the J gene end by 6 bases; junction bases not matched to a gene: 17. This CDR3 has 17 amino acids. Here the CDR3 DNA reads TGTGCCAGCAGCGCGGGACAGCAAGTTAGTAATTGGGATGGCTACACCTTC. It codes for CASSAGQQVSNWDGYTF. Supplemented by reference TRBV9 and TRBJ1-2, the full variable domain reads DSGVTQTPKHLITATGQRVTLRCSPRSGDLSVYWYQQSLDQGLQFLIQYYNGEERAKGNILERFSAQQFPDLHSELNLSSLELGDSALYFCASSAGQQVSNWDGYTFGSGTRLTVV.

The chain has TRBV24-1 and TRBJ2-3; D possibly corresponds to TRBD2 (6 bases). The germline gives CDR1 KGHDR, CDR2 SFDVKD. The CDR3 runs to 16 residues. V was pared by 0 bases and J by 0 bases, with 9 bases between. CDR3 DNA sequence: TGTGCCACCAGTGATTTGGGGGGACTCAGCACAGATACGCAGTATTTT. Translated: CATSDLGGLSTDTQYF.

This rearrangement joins TRBV5-1 to TRBJ2-1, with unresolved D. Trimming took 4 bases from V and 5 from J, leaving 4 bases between them. Germline loops: CDR1 SGHRS, CDR2 YFSETQ. The CDR3 totals 11 residues. CDR3 region: CASSPDNEQFF. Here the CDR3 DNA reads TGCGCCAGCAGCCCTGACAATGAGCAGTTCTTC.

This clone has just one count. Mismatch with germline at one junction end may stem from a read error. The V gene is TRBV7-7, the J gene TRBJ2-5; 12 bases line up with TRBD2. The CDR3 consists of 15 residues. Germline lookup yields CDR1 SSHAT and CDR2 FNYEAQ (reference sequence). CDR3 protein: CASSSRLAGAETQYF. The CDR3 coding sequence is TGTGCTAGCAGCTCTAGACTAGCGGGAGCAGAGACCCAGTACTTC.